This T cell receptor (beta chain) was sequenced for a study of T-cell reconstitution after alpha-beta-depleted transplantation in children. Unique molecular identifiers featured in how the TCRbeta library was prepared. TCRdb recomputed calls from the PCR reads with MiXCR, one row per CDR3 protein. Here the sample spans about 600,000 distinct CDR3 sequences, over 9.5% being singletons. The sample was PBMCs from the stem cell graft donor, taken from the stem cell graft. The sequence derives from a human donor who donated a stem cell graft to a child with acute myeloid leukemia.

CDR3 nucleotide sequence: TGCAGCGTGGCCGGGACAGGGAGGGAGCAGTACTTC. The encoded protein is CSVAGTGREQYF. This rearrangement joins TRBV29-1 to TRBJ2-7, with 9 nucleotides matching TRBD1. The germline CDR1 and CDR2 sequences are SQVTM and ANQGSEA. The CDR3 extends over 12 amino acids. Trimming removed 6 bases from V and 7 bases from J; junction bases left unmatched: 7.